The 29 T cell receptor beta chains presented below share a single source sample, sequenced in a study of cytomegalovirus exposure and HLA in healthy donors. The PCR was carried out with 60 Vbeta primers and 13 Jbeta primers. Here immunoSEQ multiplex PCR was the method, and the copy in TCRdb shows in-frame clones only, minus some. Seen here are around 150,000 clones, 75% to 85% observed once, and the top ten hold roughly 3.6%. Sample: PBMCs. The receptors stem from a human donor in good health.

The chain couples TRBV7-9 to TRBJ2-7; maybe TRBD2 (6 bases). The CDR3 is 14 residues long. V lost 0 bases and J 3 bases, leaving 9 bases between the germline ends. CDR1 is SEHNR, CDR2 FQNEAQ, per germline (reference sequence). CDR3 in amino acids: CASSLAGGGYEQYF. As DNA, the CDR3 is TGTGCCAGCAGCTTAGCGGGAGGAGGCTACGAGCAGTACTTC.

In regard to this clone: The sample carries other DNA sequences with the same CDR3. The chain couples TRBV9 to TRBJ1-2, with 9 bases matching TRBD1. The CDR3 totals 15 residues. Germline values: CDR1 SGDLS, CDR2 YYNGEE. The trim removed 4 bases at V and 4 bases at J, leaving 8 bases unmatched. CDR3 sequence: CASSPQQGAGYGYTF. DNA for the CDR3: TGTGCCAGCAGCCCGCAACAGGGGGCGGGCTATGGCTACACCTTC.

This clone appeared a few times. The V and J genes are TRBV30 and TRBJ2-5, with TRBD2 matching 11 bases. Trimming took 3 bases from V and 3 from J; bases not matched to a gene: 0. From germline, CDR1 is GTSNPN and CDR2 SVGIG (reference sequence). There are 13 residues in the CDR3. CDR3 nucleotide sequence: TGTGCCTGGAGGACTAGCGGGGAAGAGACCCAGTACTTC. It encodes CAWRTSGEETQYF.

V usage is TRBV29-1 and J usage is TRBJ1-2; D not certain. With 4 bases removed from V and 6 bases from J, the gap between germline ends came to 15 bases. Germline V lookup: CDR1 SQVTM, CDR2 ANQGSEA. CDR3 length: 13 amino acids. CDR3 loop: CSVAPLGRNGYTF. The CDR3 region has the DNA TGCAGCGTTGCGCCCCTCGGGAGGAATGGCTACACCTTC.

The table lists this clone with a count of one. The V gene is TRBV2, the J gene TRBJ2-5; possible D gene TRBD2, 6 bases. Trimming pared 5 bases from V and 5 bases from J, leaving 12 bases between. The CDR3 length is 13 residues. Germline loops: CDR1 SNHLY, CDR2 FYNNEI. CDR3 loop: CASSSGGFETQYF. In DNA form, the CDR3 reads TGTGCCAGCAGTAGTGGGGGGTTTGAGACCCAGTACTTC.

The chain uses TRBV7-2 and TRBJ2-2; tentatively, D is TRBD1 (6 bases). The germline V and J ends were trimmed by 0 bases and 8 bases, with 10 bases remaining between them. Germline lookup yields CDR1 SGHTA and CDR2 FQGNSA. The CDR3 extends over 14 amino acids. CDR3 nucleotides: TGTGCCAGCAGCTTAGCACCAGGGGCGGGGGAGCTGTTTTTT. It codes for CASSLAPGAGELFF. The full variable domain, with the rest looked up from reference TRBV7-2 and TRBJ2-2, is GAGVSQSPSNKVTEKGKDVELRCDPISGHTALYWYRQSLGQGLEFLIYFQGNSAPDKSGLPSDRFSAERTGGSVSTLTIQRTQQEDSAVYLCASSLAPGAGELFFGEGSRLTVL.

The chain has TRBV4-3 and TRBJ2-1; TRBD2 aligns across 9 bases. V shed 1 base, J shed 6 bases, and the junction held 10 bases outside the gene matches. Looked up from germline, CDR1 is LGHNA and CDR2 is YSLEER. The CDR3 has 17 residues. The CDR3 here is CASSQAFGLARLNEQFF. CDR3 bases: TGCGCCAGCAGCCAAGCCTTCGGACTAGCGAGGCTCAATGAGCAGTTCTTC.

This clone was seen a single time. This CDR3 reads CATSANLAGVPYEQYF. The CDR3 DNA reads as TGTGCCACCAGCGCCAATTTAGCGGGAGTTCCCTACGAGCAGTACTTC. The rearrangement links TRBV15 to TRBJ2-7; 9 bases map to TRBD2. Losses at the gene ends were 5 bases for V and 2 bases for J; bases not matched to a gene: 10. The CDR3 totals 16 residues. The germline CDR1 and CDR2 sequences are LNHNV and YYDKDF (reference sequence).

The chain recombines TRBV9 with TRBJ1-4, with D possibly TRBD1 on 5 matching bases. The CDR3 loop spans 14 amino acids. Germline assignment: CDR1 SGDLS and CDR2 YYNGEE. Trimming pared 0 bases from V and 8 bases from J, leaving 11 bases between. DNA of the CDR3: TGTGCCAGCAGCGTAGGGGCAGGGAGGGAAAAACTGTTTTTT. Encoded protein: CASSVGAGREKLFF.

The chain combines TRBV10-3 with TRBJ2-5; D is undetermined. CDR3 length: 13 residues. Germline V lookup: CDR1 ENHRY, CDR2 SYGVKD. The V end lost 0 bases, the J end lost 2 bases, and 4 bases lay between the germline ends. The CDR3 spells CAISESQQETQYF. The CDR3 DNA reads as TGTGCCATCAGTGAGTCACAGCAAGAGACCCAGTACTTC.

The chain recombines TRBV11-1 with TRBJ2-1; 7 positions agree with TRBD2. Germline CDR1 SGHAT, CDR2 FQDESV (reference sequence). This CDR3 spans 16 amino acids. V shed 0 bases, J shed 13 bases, and the junction held 15 bases outside the gene matches. This CDR3 is CASSLAVAGDFIDQFF. The CDR3, as DNA: TGTGCCAGCAGCTTAGCGGTGGCGGGAGATTTTATTGATCAGTTCTTC. The complete variable domain, with remaining parts taken from reference TRBV11-1 and TRBJ2-1, reads EAEVAQSPRYKITEKSQAVAFWCDPISGHATLYWYRQILGQGPELLVQFQDESVVDDSQLPKDRFSAERLKGVDSTLKIQPAELGDSAMYLCASSLAVAGDFIDQFFGPGTRLTVL.

This chain links TRBV4-2 with TRBJ1-3; D not certain. CDR1 is LGHNA, CDR2 YNFKEQ, per germline. The CDR3 contains 16 residues. V gave up 6 bases and J gave up 0 bases, with 15 bases separating them. The CDR3 loop is CASSPPRFLSGNTIYF. The CDR3 DNA is TGTGCCAGCAGTCCCCCCAGATTCCTCTCTGGAAACACCATATATTTT.

The gene calls are TRBV5-1 and TRBJ2-7; TRBD2 is a possible D gene (5 bases). Deletions cut 0 bases from V and 2 bases from J, with 12 bases between. The CDR3 consists of 15 residues. Germline V gene sequence: CDR1 SGHRS, CDR2 YFSETQ. CDR3 sequence: CASSLVGGPTYEQYF. CDR3 coding DNA: TGCGCCAGCAGCTTGGTTGGCGGGCCGACCTACGAGCAGTACTTC.

The table lists this clone with a few counts. The DNA for the CDR3 is TGTGCCAGCAGTTCCCCTAGCGGCGGCCAAGAGACCCAGTACTTC. Translated: CASSSPSGGQETQYF. The chain combines TRBV27 with TRBJ2-5; 7 nucleotides agree with TRBD2. The length of the CDR3 is 15 residues. The V segment lost 4 bases and the J segment 1 base; nucleotides outside the gene matches: 6. The germline CDR1 and CDR2 sequences are MNHEY and SMNVEV (reference sequence).

This rearrangement joins TRBV27 to TRBJ2-1; D is perhaps TRBD1 (7 bases). This CDR3 comprises 12 residues. Between the trimmed V and J ends, which lost 6 bases and 12 bases, there was a span of 15 bases. Germline values: CDR1 MNHEY, CDR2 SMNVEV (reference sequence). The CDR3 sequence: CASSSQGGAQFF. Written as DNA, the CDR3 is TGTGCCAGCAGCTCCCAGGGGGGCGCGCAGTTCTTC.

This chain joins TRBV7-2 and TRBJ1-1; the D gene is possibly TRBD1 (6 bases). The CDR3 length is 14 residues. Trimming removed 8 bases at V and 4 bases at J, with 17 bases between. Germline V gives CDR1 SGHTA, CDR2 FQGNSA. DNA for the CDR3: TGTGCCAGCGGGGAACAGGGACGGGCCACTGAAGCTTTCTTT. Protein: CASGEQGRATEAFF.

The rearrangement joins TRBV19 to TRBJ1-3, with a possible D match to TRBD1 (6 bases). Trimming shortened V by 5 bases and J by 7 bases, and 12 bases separated the two germline ends. The CDR3 length is 13 residues. Germline V gene data show CDR1 as LNHDA and CDR2 as SQIVND (reference sequence). The CDR3 loop is CASSPQGGNTIYF. The CDR3 DNA follows: TGTGCCAGTAGTCCACAGGGAGGGAACACCATATATTTT.

This clone was observed once. This sequence joins TRBV7-8 and TRBJ1-5; D not certain. Per the germline V gene, CDR1 is SGHVS and CDR2 is FQNEAQ. There are 16 residues in the CDR3. Between the trimmed V and J ends, which lost 4 bases and 5 bases, there was a span of 18 bases. The CDR3: CASSSRVVDGDQPQHF. CDR3 nucleotides: TGTGCCAGCAGCTCGCGGGTCGTGGACGGCGATCAGCCCCAGCATTTT.

The chain is built from TRBV6-6 and TRBJ1-5; D possibly corresponds to TRBD1 (5 bases). The V gene's germline CDR1 is MNHNY and CDR2 SVGAGI (reference sequence). The V end was cut by 7 bases, the J end by 0 bases, with 16 bases between. The CDR3 has 16 amino acids. The CDR3, as DNA: TGTGCCAGCACCCCCCGACAGATTTATAGCAATCAGCCCCAGCATTTT. It encodes CASTPRQIYSNQPQHF.

J is TRBJ1-1 and V is TRBV19; D is ambiguous. Trimming removed 2 bases at V and 0 bases at J, with 16 bases between. Germline CDR1 LNHDA, CDR2 SQIVND (reference sequence). There are 17 residues in the CDR3. The CDR3 loop is CASSIPRGGLVNTEAFF. Written as DNA, the CDR3 is TGTGCCAGTAGTATACCCCGCGGAGGGCTGGTGAACACTGAAGCTTTCTTT.

This rearrangement joins TRBV25-1 to TRBJ2-7; TRBD2 is a possible D gene (7 bases). Per the germline V gene, CDR1 is MGHDK and CDR2 is SYGVNS. The CDR3 contains 11 residues. Trimming took off 5 bases at V and 7 bases at J, with 9 bases between the two ends. CDR3 DNA: TGTGCCAGCAGTAGGGGGGGGGAGCAGTACTTC. Encoded protein: CASSRGGEQYF.

The J gene is TRBJ2-1, the V gene TRBV7-2; the match to TRBD2 covers 13 bases. The trim removed 3 bases at V and 2 bases at J, leaving 10 bases unmatched. Germline lookup yields CDR1 SGHTA and CDR2 FQGNSA. The CDR3 runs to 19 residues. CDR3 bases: TGTGCCAGCAGCTTCATCACCGGGACTAGCGGGGCTACCTACAATGAGCAGTTCTTC. Its translation: CASSFITGTSGATYNEQFF. The whole variable domain, filled in from reference TRBV7-2 and TRBJ2-1, reads GAGVSQSPSNKVTEKGKDVELRCDPISGHTALYWYRQSLGQGLEFLIYFQGNSAPDKSGLPSDRFSAERTGGSVSTLTIQRTQQEDSAVYLCASSFITGTSGATYNEQFFGPGTRLTVL.

The V gene is TRBV2, the J gene TRBJ1-1, with D perhaps matching TRBD1 (5 bases). Trimming removed 4 bases from V and 10 bases from J, with 13 bases in between. The V gene's germline CDR1 is SNHLY and CDR2 FYNNEI. CDR3 length: 12 residues. In DNA, the CDR3 is TGTGCCAGCAGTGCACCGGGACTCCCAGCTTTCTTT. This translates into CASSAPGLPAFF. Filled out from reference TRBV2 and TRBJ1-1, the complete variable domain reads EPEVTQTPSHQVTQMGQEVILRCVPISNHLYFYWYRQILGQKVEFLVSFYNNEISEKSEIFDDQFSVERPDGSNFTLKIRSTKLEDSAMYFCASSAPGLPAFFGQGTRLTVV.

The chain uses TRBV29-1 and TRBJ2-1; D is uncertain. There are 15 residues in the CDR3. The V end was cut by 4 bases, the J end by 6 bases, with 19 bases between. Germline V gives CDR1 SQVTM, CDR2 ANQGSEA. The CDR3 here is CSVALRDTHTNEQFF. CDR3 coding DNA: TGCAGCGTTGCCCTCCGCGACACTCACACCAATGAGCAGTTCTTC.

This clone appeared once. The chain has TRBV2 and TRBJ2-7; 10 bases agree with TRBD2. V lost 5 bases and J lost 1; bases outside the gene matches: 8. The CDR3 is made up of 16 amino acids. Germline loops: CDR1 SNHLY, CDR2 FYNNEI. CDR3 residues: CASSLLAGGLSYEQYF. In DNA form, the CDR3 reads TGTGCCAGCAGTCTATTAGCGGGAGGACTTTCCTACGAGCAGTACTTC.

V gene TRBV13 combines with J gene TRBJ1-1; D gene unclear. V was cut by 2 bases and J by 1 base, with 11 bases left in between. CDR1 PRHDT and CDR2 FYEKMQ come from the germline V gene (reference sequence). CDR3 size: 15 residues. This CDR3 reads CASSLFVQPNTEAFF. Written as DNA, the CDR3 is TGTGCCAGCAGCTTATTTGTACAGCCGAACACTGAAGCTTTCTTT.

The J gene is TRBJ1-4, the V gene TRBV7-9; 7 bases are a match to TRBD1. V lost 3 bases to trimming and J lost 7 bases; unmatched junction nucleotides: 8. Per germline, CDR1 SEHNR and CDR2 FQNEAQ (reference sequence). This CDR3 region has 15 residues. Written as DNA, the CDR3 is TGTGCCAGCAGCTTCCCTCAGGGGGGTAGTGAAAAACTGTTTTTT. This encodes CASSFPQGGSEKLFF.

The sample holds one count of this clone. The chain recombines TRBV7-6 with TRBJ1-1; a weak D match, TRBD1 (6 bases). V was shortened by 6 bases and J by 1 base, with 12 bases between the two germline ends. This CDR3 comprises 14 residues. CDR1 and CDR2 from the germline V gene are SGHVS and FNYEAQ. DNA for the CDR3: TGTGCCAGCAGTGCCTCGGGACAGAACACTGAAGCTTTCTTT. It translates to CASSASGQNTEAFF. The variable domain in full, with the rest retrieved from reference TRBV7-6 and TRBJ1-1, is GAGVSQSPRYKVTKRGQDVALRCDPISGHVSLYWYRQALGQGPEFLTYFNYEAQQDKSGLPNDRFSAERPEGSISTLTIQRTEQRDSAMYRCASSASGQNTEAFFGQGTRLTVV.

This clone appeared a few times. V usage is TRBV15 and J usage is TRBJ2-2; 9 positions agree with TRBD1. V lost 0 bases to trimming and J lost 5 bases; unmatched junction nucleotides: 4. Germline V CDR1 and CDR2: LNHNV, YYDKDF (reference sequence). This CDR3 has 16 amino acids. The CDR3 protein is CATSRDETGGTGELFF. Here the CDR3 DNA reads TGTGCCACCAGCAGAGATGAGACAGGGGGGACCGGGGAGCTGTTTTTT.